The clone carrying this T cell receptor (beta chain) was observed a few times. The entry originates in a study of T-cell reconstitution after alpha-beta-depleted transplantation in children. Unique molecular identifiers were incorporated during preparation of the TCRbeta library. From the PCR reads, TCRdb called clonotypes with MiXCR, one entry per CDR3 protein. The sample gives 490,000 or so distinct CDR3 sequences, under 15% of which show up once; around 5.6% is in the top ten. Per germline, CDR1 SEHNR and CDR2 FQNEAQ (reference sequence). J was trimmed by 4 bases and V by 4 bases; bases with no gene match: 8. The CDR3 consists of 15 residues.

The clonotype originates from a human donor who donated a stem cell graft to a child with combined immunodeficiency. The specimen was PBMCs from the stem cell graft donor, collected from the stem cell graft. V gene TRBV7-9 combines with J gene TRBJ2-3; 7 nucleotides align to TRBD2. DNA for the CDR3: TGTGCCAGCAGCTCCCCGACTAGCAGGGCAGATACGCAGTATTTT. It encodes CASSSPTSRADTQYF.